This T cell receptor (beta chain) is from a study of T cell repertoires and Cas9 in healthy adults. Background on the study: SpCas9-reactive CD4 and CD8 T cells were characterized for potency, cytotoxicity and lineage.

In regard to this clone: The antigen is not known.

V lost 6 bases, J lost 1 base, and 16 bases lay in between. The germline V gene encodes CDR1 SNHLY and CDR2 FYNNEI. The CDR3 sequence is 16 residues long. Assay: immunoSEQ multiplex PCR; the TCRdb copy retains only in-frame clones and omits some. The data contain around 20,000 clones, around nine tenths of them singletons. The study's findings and limits: SpCas9-reactive effector T cells were reportedly restrained in vitro by SpCas9-reactive regulatory T cells.

The specimen sequenced was CD4+ effector T cells (CD127+, CD25-, CD137-, CD154-) from PBMCs; culture status not recorded. This receptor was taken from a human donor in good health. This chain connects TRBV2 to TRBJ2-1, with TRBD2 as a possible D gene (5 bases). CDR3 loop: CASSPSGIRSYNEQFF. For the CDR3, the DNA is TGTGCCAGCAGCCCCTCCGGGATCAGATCCTACAATGAGCAGTTCTTC.